Below are 29 T cell receptor beta chains sequenced from a single sample in a study of neurological immune-mediated disorders. Time point reported: longitudinal time-point 3. One entry per CDR3 protein results from TCRdb running MiXCR on the 5' RACE reads. This table has roughly 100,000 distinct CDR3 sequences, about a tenth appearing once. The sample was PBMCs. All receptors derive from a female donor with HTLV-1-associated myelopathy (HAM/TSP).

This clonotype was detected ten times or more. This sequence joins TRBV7-9 and TRBJ2-7; 8 bases are shared with TRBD1. The CDR3 contains 14 residues. V trimming: 5 bases; J trimming: 0 bases; junction bases outside the gene matches: 3. Per germline, CDR1 SEHNR and CDR2 FQNEAQ (reference sequence). The CDR3 reads CASSPDRVSYEQYF. The CDR3 DNA is TGTGCCAGCAGCCCGGACAGGGTCTCCTACGAGCAGTACTTC.

This clonotype was observed at least ten times. The chain carries TRBV5-1 and TRBJ2-3; tentatively, D is TRBD2 (5 bases). Between the trimmed V and J ends, which lost 3 bases and 4 bases, there was a span of 15 bases. Per germline, CDR1 SGHRS and CDR2 YFSETQ. This CDR3 spans 15 amino acids. The CDR3 sequence is CASSSQTSFPDTQYF. CDR3 sequence (DNA): TGCGCCAGCAGCTCGCAAACTAGTTTCCCAGATACGCAGTATTTT.

This clonotype has at least ten counts. The rearrangement uses TRBV7-9 and TRBJ2-1, with 7 positions matching TRBD1. The CDR3 extends over 16 amino acids. Trimming took 4 bases from V and 0 from J; bases not matched to a gene: 6. Germline V gene lookup returns CDR1 SEHNR and CDR2 FQNEAQ (reference sequence). This chain's CDR3 is CASSSKQGLSYNEQFF. The CDR3 region has the DNA TGTGCCAGCAGCTCGAAACAGGGGCTCTCCTACAATGAGCAGTTCTTC.

The sample holds many counts of this clonotype. This sequence joins TRBV29-1 and TRBJ1-1; possibly TRBD1 for D (5 bases). Germline CDR1 reads SQVTM; CDR2 reads ANQGSEA. CDR3 length: 13 amino acids. V was shortened by 4 bases and J by 6 bases, with 15 bases between the two germline ends. The CDR3 spells CSVAGQGGAEAFF. The CDR3 nucleotides are TGCAGCGTTGCGGGGCAGGGAGGGGCTGAAGCTTTCTTT.

There are a few counts of this clonotype. J is TRBJ2-2 and V is TRBV7-7; 13 nucleotides match TRBD2. The germline gives CDR1 SSHAT, CDR2 FNYEAQ (reference sequence). V dropped 5 bases and J dropped 7; count of bases not matched to a gene: 10. The CDR3 is 17 amino acids. The CDR3 coding sequence is TGTGCCAGCAGCCCCGGACTAGCGGGGGTCCTAGGCGGGGAGCTGTTTTTT. Its translation: CASSPGLAGVLGGELFF.

This clonotype was picked up a small number of times. The chain is built from TRBV7-2 and TRBJ2-3; 11 bases match TRBD1. Germline V gene lookup returns CDR1 SGHTA and CDR2 FQGNSA. V lost 6 bases, J lost 1 base, and 3 bases stayed unmatched. The CDR3 consists of 15 residues. The DNA for the CDR3 is TGTGCCAGCAGGGGACAGGGGGGTGGCACAGATACGCAGTATTTT. Its protein is CASRGQGGGTDTQYF.

This clonotype was found many times. The chain links TRBV27 to TRBJ2-1; unclear D gene. V lost 5 bases and J lost 6, with 20 bases in between. Germline loops: CDR1 MNHEY, CDR2 SMNVEV (reference sequence). The CDR3 runs 16 residues. CDR3 residues: CASSLTARHHSNEQFF. The CDR3 coding sequence is TGTGCCAGCAGTCTTACCGCCCGACATCACAGCAATGAGCAGTTCTTC.

This clonotype was seen repeatedly, ten times or more. This chain connects TRBV3-1 to TRBJ2-7, with D possibly TRBD2 on 6 matching bases. Germline V gene lookup returns CDR1 LGHDT and CDR2 YNNKEL (reference sequence). The CDR3 is 12 amino acids. Trimming stripped 3 bases from V and 3 bases from J, with 6 bases between. In DNA form, the CDR3 reads TGTGCCAGCAGCCAGGGAGGCTACGAGCAGTACTTC. It codes for CASSQGGYEQYF.

This clonotype was detected many times. V usage is TRBV20-1 and J usage is TRBJ2-7, with D hard to call. The CDR3 length is 10 residues. The V gene's germline CDR1 is DFQATT and CDR2 SNEGSKA (reference sequence). V was clipped by 0 bases and J by 10 bases, with 7 bases between them. The CDR3 coding sequence is TGCAGTGCTAGAGATAACAGACAGTACTTC. Residues: CSARDNRQYF.

This clonotype has at least ten counts. The V gene is TRBV18, the J gene TRBJ2-1; TRBD1 matches 8 bases. The CDR3 loop spans 15 amino acids. Looked up from germline, CDR1 is KGHSH and CDR2 is LQKENI. J lost 5 bases, V lost 4 bases, and 7 bases had no gene match. CDR3: CASSHDRGGNNEQFF. The CDR3 coding sequence is TGTGCCAGCTCACATGACAGGGGAGGCAACAATGAGCAGTTCTTC.

This clonotype turned up a few times. The gene calls are TRBV20-1 and TRBJ2-1, with D unresolved. Trimming left V 4 bases short and J 2 bases short, with 15 bases between. Germline V lookup: CDR1 DFQATT, CDR2 SNEGSKA (reference sequence). CDR3 length: 15 residues. The CDR3 nucleotides read TGCAGTGCTACAGCGCACTCTCCCGCCTACAATGAGCAGTTCTTC. This translates into CSATAHSPAYNEQFF.

Regarding this clonotype: One end of the junction varies from germline; a read error may be responsible. This chain joins TRBV20-1 and TRBJ2-3; D unclear. The CDR3 totals 18 residues. Germline V gene data show CDR1 as DFQATT and CDR2 as SNEGSKA (reference sequence). The CDR3 here is CSASVYSHQLLYTDKQYF. The CDR3 bases are TGCAGTGCTAGCGTTTACAGCCACCAATTACTTTACACAGATAAGCAGTATTTT.

In this sample, this clonotype turned up many times. V gene TRBV20-1 combines with J gene TRBJ2-3; TRBD1 aligns across 7 bases. Germline CDR1 is DFQATT and CDR2 is SNEGSKA (reference sequence). The J segment lost 3 bases and the V segment lost 7 bases, leaving 4 bases of the junction unmatched. The CDR3 covers 12 residues. The chain's CDR3 is CSGTGDTDTQYF. The CDR3 region has the DNA TGCAGTGGAACAGGGGATACAGATACGCAGTATTTT.

There are many counts of this clonotype. The rearrangement joins TRBV20-1 to TRBJ2-7; the D call may be TRBD1 or TRBD2 (6 bases each). Trimming removed 6 bases from V and 6 bases from J, with 24 bases in between. CDR3 size: 15 residues. Germline CDR1 is DFQATT and CDR2 is SNEGSKA (reference sequence). CDR3 loop: CSAKTSGARSLEQYF. The DNA of the CDR3 is TGCAGTGCGAAGACATCGGGGGCGAGGTCCCTCGAGCAGTACTTC.

This clonotype was picked up many times. V and J are TRBV7-9 and TRBJ2-7; 12 nucleotides line up with TRBD1. After removal of 0 bases from V and 7 bases from J, the junction contained 4 bases not matched to a gene. The germline CDR1 and CDR2 sequences are SEHNR and FQNEAQ (reference sequence). The CDR3 is 15 residues long. CDR3 bases: TGTGCCAGCAGCTTAGCCGGGACAGGGGGCGGTGAGCAGTACTTC. This encodes CASSLAGTGGGEQYF.

The rearrangement joins TRBV28 to TRBJ2-3, with TRBD1 identical over 9 bases. This CDR3 has 17 residues. The germline gives CDR1 MDHEN, CDR2 SYDVKM. The J segment lost 2 bases and the V segment lost 5 bases, leaving 11 bases of the junction unmatched. The CDR3 reads CASSRTGTGFLTDTQYF. CDR3 nucleotides: TGTGCCAGCAGTCGCACCGGGACAGGGTTCCTCACAGATACGCAGTATTTT.

This clonotype was found many times. The V call is TRBV20-1, the J call TRBJ1-2, with a tentative D call TRBD1 (5 bases). From germline, CDR1 is DFQATT and CDR2 SNEGSKA (reference sequence). The V gene lost 7 bases and the J gene lost 3 bases, with 12 bases spanning the gap. The CDR3 has 12 amino acids. The CDR3 region is CSVTQGDYGYTF. The CDR3 DNA sequence: TGCAGTGTTACGCAGGGCGACTATGGCTACACCTTC.

This clonotype has a handful of counts. The chain links TRBV10-2 to TRBJ1-5; no reliable D call. Germline values: CDR1 WSHSY, CDR2 SAAADI. With 4 bases removed from V and 7 bases from J, the gap between germline ends came to 8 bases. This CDR3 is 12 amino acids long. The CDR3 DNA follows: TGCGCCAGCAGTGTGTGGGCGCAGCCCCAGCATTTT. This codes for CASSVWAQPQHF.

Regarding this clonotype: A much larger clone lies a single base off, so this may be a read error. This sequence joins TRBV25-1 and TRBJ2-6; D not certain. Germline CDR1 is MGHDK and CDR2 is SYGVNS. V lost 7 bases to trimming and J lost 0 bases, with 4 bases between them. This CDR3 spans 13 amino acids. CDR3 protein: CASTYSGANVLTF. The CDR3 region has the DNA TGTGCCAGCACCTACTCTGGGGCCAACGTCCTGACTTTC.

This rearrangement joins TRBV4-2 to TRBJ2-3, with 8 bases identical to TRBD2. Germline assignment: CDR1 LGHNA and CDR2 YNFKEQ. Unmatched junction bases numbered 6, after V lost 1 base and J lost 6 bases. The CDR3 has 15 amino acids. The CDR3 sequence: CASSQGGGTRDTQYF. CDR3 sequence (DNA): TGTGCCAGCAGCCAAGGCGGGGGGACCAGGGATACGCAGTATTTT.

This clonotype showed up many times. The chain links TRBV5-1 to TRBJ2-7, with TRBD1 identical over 7 bases. Germline V gene lookup returns CDR1 SGHRS and CDR2 YFSETQ. The length of the CDR3 is 14 residues. The J segment lost 6 bases and the V segment lost 3 bases, leaving 9 bases of the junction unmatched. In DNA, the CDR3 is TGCGCCAGCAGCTATGGACAGGCTCTCAGCGAGCAGTACTTC. Encoded protein: CASSYGQALSEQYF.

Ten or more counts support this clonotype. This rearrangement joins TRBV20-1 to TRBJ2-1; perhaps TRBD1 as D (5 bases). This CDR3 contains 15 residues. V gave up 0 bases and J gave up 5 bases, with 14 bases separating them. Germline loops: CDR1 DFQATT, CDR2 SNEGSKA (reference sequence). CDR3 nucleotide sequence: TGCAGTGCTAGAGATCTTCGACAGCTACACAATGAGCAGTTCTTC. The encoded protein is CSARDLRQLHNEQFF.

This clonotype was detected ten times or more. The genes are TRBV2 and TRBJ2-1; 10 bases line up with TRBD2. This CDR3 region has 16 residues. The V gene end was trimmed by 6 bases and the J gene end by 3 bases; junction bases not matched to a gene: 8. The germline V gene encodes CDR1 SNHLY and CDR2 FYNNEI. The CDR3 reads CASRDSGGANYNEQFF. CDR3 DNA sequence: TGTGCCAGCAGGGACAGCGGGGGGGCGAACTACAATGAGCAGTTCTTC.

This clonotype was seen a few times. The rearrangement links TRBV6-1 to TRBJ1-2, with TRBD1 matching over 8 bases. The length of the CDR3 is 14 residues. Germline CDR1 is MNHNS and CDR2 is SASEGT. V shed 4 bases, J shed 1 base, and the junction held 2 bases outside the gene matches. The CDR3 nucleotides are TGTGCCAGCAGTGCCGGACAGGGTAACTATGGCTACACCTTC. Amino acids: CASSAGQGNYGYTF.

V and J are TRBV6-5 and TRBJ1-4; D gene uncertain. CDR3 length: 15 residues. Germline CDR1 reads MNHEY; CDR2 reads SVGAGI. Trimming shortened V by 5 bases and J by 8 bases, and 18 bases separated the two germline ends. CDR3 bases: TGTGCCAGCAGTGGACGGACCTTGGGTGACGAAAAACTGTTTTTT. Encoded protein: CASSGRTLGDEKLFF.

This clonotype was recorded many times. DNA of the CDR3: TGTGCCATCAGGTGGTCAACGAAGCGGGGGGGAAGCACAGATACGCAGTATTTT. Protein sequence: CAIRWSTKRGGSTDTQYF. The rearrangement joins TRBV10-3 to TRBJ2-3; 10 bases line up with TRBD2. V lost 6 bases and J lost 0; bases outside the gene matches: 12. The CDR3 spans 18 residues. Germline V gives CDR1 ENHRY, CDR2 SYGVKD.

This clonotype was counted at least ten times. CDR3 residues: CSGLSRGPGFEQYF. The DNA of the CDR3 is TGCAGCGGGCTATCAAGGGGCCCTGGATTCGAGCAGTACTTC. The gene calls are TRBV29-1 and TRBJ2-7, with TRBD1 as a possible D gene (5 bases). Germline V lookup: CDR1 SQVTM, CDR2 ANQGSEA. V lost 7 bases to trimming and J lost 6 bases, with 22 bases between them. This CDR3 has 14 residues.

At least ten counts were recorded for this clonotype. This chain links TRBV5-1 with TRBJ2-7, with TRBD2 matching 10 bases. Per germline, CDR1 SGHRS and CDR2 YFSETQ. This CDR3 has 15 residues. V lost 3 bases and J lost 1; bases outside the gene matches: 4. The DNA for the CDR3 is TGCGCCAGCAGCTCGACTAGCGGGTTATCCTACGAGCAGTACTTC. Its translation is CASSSTSGLSYEQYF. Filled out from reference TRBV5-1 and TRBJ2-7, the complete variable domain reads KAGVTQTPRYLIKTRGQQVTLSCSPISGHRSVSWYQQTPGQGLQFLFEYFSETQRNKGNFPGRFSGRQFSNSRSEMNVSTLELGDSALYLCASSSTSGLSYEQYFGPGTRLTVT.

This clonotype has a count of ten or more. The J gene is TRBJ2-5, the V gene TRBV5-1; 9 nucleotides line up with TRBD2. The germline V gene has CDR1 SGHRS and CDR2 YFSETQ. CDR3 length equals 16 residues. Trimming took 4 bases from V and 3 from J; bases not matched to a gene: 10. The CDR3 DNA follows: TGCGCCAGCAGCCTACTTCCGACTAGCGGTGAAGAGACCCAGTACTTC. It is translated as CASSLLPTSGEETQYF. Drawing the rest from reference TRBV5-1 and TRBJ2-5, the complete variable domain is KAGVTQTPRYLIKTRGQQVTLSCSPISGHRSVSWYQQTPGQGLQFLFEYFSETQRNKGNFPGRFSGRQFSNSRSEMNVSTLELGDSALYLCASSLLPTSGEETQYFGPGTRLLVL.